This T cell receptor (beta chain) was obtained from a study of T cell responses to AZD1222 COVID-19 vaccine. General study points: Samples come after the peak T cell response, not at day 14.

Profiling relied on immunoSEQ multiplex PCR, and the TCRdb table lists in-frame clones only, not all of them. The sample carries 90,000 to 100,000 clones, less than 90% recorded once. Notes on this clone: Its antigen remains unidentified.

Germline V gene lookup returns CDR1 MDHEN and CDR2 SYDVKM. V lost 5 bases, J lost 1 base, and 15 bases lay in between. The CDR3 loop spans 15 amino acids. The chain has TRBV28 and TRBJ2-7; unclear D gene. The specimen was peripheral blood, collected on day 0 of AZD1222 vaccination. The receptor was derived from an adult in good health. The CDR3 coding sequence is TGTGCCAGCAGTCCCGCCCAGGTCGGATCCTACGAGCAGTACTTC. It yields the protein CASSPAQVGSYEQYF.